These T cell receptor beta chains were read from a single sample in a study of blood T cell repertoires in COVID-19. Here immunoSEQ multiplex PCR was the method, and the copy in TCRdb shows in-frame clones only, minus some. The table includes approximately 500,000 clones, 80% to 90% detected once. Sequencing was performed on peripheral blood. All receptors come from a human donor in a cohort sampled during active COVID-19. The CDR3 runs from the conserved cysteine through the conserved F or W. The D gene is left open where the match is weak. Size is stated for part of the rows, as once, few or many counts, or as a class when the clone is expanded.

d_gene	abundance	j_gene	v_gene	CDR3nt	CDR3aa
NA	NA	TRBJ1-2	TRBV5-4	TGTGCCAGCAGTTTCACAGGAAACTATGGCTACACCTTC	CASSFTGNYGYTF
NA	NA	TRBJ1-4	TRBV7-2	TGTGCCAGCAGCTTAATAGGGGTACACCAGGGGATTGAAAAACTGTTTTTT	CASSLIGVHQGIEKLFF
NA	NA	TRBJ2-1	TRBV10-2	TGCGCCAGCAGTGAGCCGAGCTTACTTCAGCAGTTCTTC	CASSEPSLLQQFF
NA	NA	TRBJ2-2	TRBV12-3/TRBV12-4	TGTGCCAGCAGACCTCCGGAGACCGGGGAGCTGTTTTTT	CASRPPETGELFF
TRBD1	once	TRBJ1-4	TRBV19	TGTGCCAGTAGTATTGGGGGGACAGCGAATGAAAAACTGTTTTTT	CASSIGGTANEKLFF
TRBD1	NA	TRBJ1-1	TRBV11-3	TGTGCCAGCAGCTTACCCCCCGACCTGGGACAGCCACTAACGAACACTGAAGCTTTCTTT	CASSLPPDLGQPLTNTEAFF
TRBD1	NA	TRBJ2-5	TRBV19	TGTGCCAGTCGCGGACAGGGGATCGAGACCCAGTACTTC	CASRGQGIETQYF
TRBD2	NA	TRBJ2-7	TRBV7-8	TGTGCCAGCAGATCCTCCGGGACTAGCGGGATCTACGAGCAGTACTTC	CASRSSGTSGIYEQYF
TRBD2	NA	TRBJ2-2	TRBV24-1	TGTGCCACCAGTGATTCCCGGCTAGCGGGAGGGCCAAACACCGGGGAGCTGTTTTTT	CATSDSRLAGGPNTGELFF
NA	NA	TRBJ2-5	TRBV5-1	TGCGCCAGCAGCCCCGAGGACAGAGGCTTAGAGACCCAGTACTTC	CASSPEDRGLETQYF
TRBD1	NA	TRBJ2-7	TRBV7-8	TGTGCCAGCAGCTTAGGGGGACAGGGGAGCTCCTACGAGCAGTACTTC	CASSLGGQGSSYEQYF
NA	few	TRBJ1-2	TRBV7-9	TGTGCCAGCAGCTTAGGGACAAACTATGGCTACACCTTC	CASSLGTNYGYTF
NA	NA	TRBJ2-2	TRBV28	TGTGCCAGCAGGGAACTAGTTAAGGACACCGGGGAGCTGTTTTTT	CASRELVKDTGELFF
NA	NA	TRBJ2-7	TRBV28	TGTGCCAGCAGTCCACTATACGAGCAGTACTTC	CASSPLYEQYF
NA	NA	TRBJ1-3	TRBV9	TGTGCCAGCAGCGCAGGACTGGGCTCTGGAAACACCATATATTTT	CASSAGLGSGNTIYF
TRBD1	NA	TRBJ2-5	TRBV6-5	TGTGCCAGCAGATTCCTACAGGGGAGAGGAGAGACCCAGTACTTC	CASRFLQGRGETQYF
NA	once	TRBJ2-2	TRBV19	TGTGCCAGTAGTATAGATCGGCAGGGAACGGCCGGGGAGCTGTTTTTT	CASSIDRQGTAGELFF
TRBD2	NA	TRBJ2-1	TRBV10-1	TGCGCCAGCAGTGAGCCTAGCGGGAGGGCCGTAAATGAGCAGTTCTTC	CASSEPSGRAVNEQFF
NA	NA	TRBJ1-4	TRBV19	TGTGCCACCATACGACGGGTCGGGGTCGAGGAAAAACTGTTTTTT	CATIRRVGVEEKLFF
NA	NA	TRBJ1-1	TRBV4-3	TGCGCCAGCAGCCAAGATGTAAGGACAGTACGCACTGAAGCTTTCTTT	CASSQDVRTVRTEAFF
TRBD2	NA	TRBJ2-3	TRBV7-8	TGTGCCAGCAGCTTCAACCCAAGCGGGAGCTCCACAGATACGCAGTATTTT	CASSFNPSGSSTDTQYF
NA	NA	TRBJ2-7	TRBV3-1/TRBV3-2	TGTGCCAGCAGCTCCCTTTACGAGCAGTACTTC	CASSSLYEQYF
NA	once	TRBJ2-7	TRBV21-1	TGTGCCAGCAGCAAAAGTCCGAGTAGGGACACCCGAGACTACGAGCAGTACTTC	CASSKSPSRDTRDYEQYF
NA	NA	TRBJ1-4	TRBV28	TGTGCCAGCTTCGGAGGTTACCAGACAACTAATGAAAAACTGTTTTTT	CASFGGYQTTNEKLFF